The 14 T cell receptor beta chains given below trace back to one sample, sequenced in a study of CD8+CD57+ T cells in acquired aplastic anemia. The template for TCR beta VDJ and CDR3 sequence profiling was genomic DNA. TCRdb re-called the reads through MiXCR, storing one row per CDR3 protein. The sample records 180,000 or so distinct CDR3 sequences, nearly 65% being singletons. Individuals selected for sequencing had exhibited CD8+CD57+ cell expansion on flow cytometry. The sample was sorted CD4+, CD8+, or CD8+CD57+ T cells (not recorded which) from PBMCs. The origin of the receptors is a human donor with aplastic anemia.

Note on this clonotype: An end of the junction differs from the germline gene, which may be a read error. The chain combines TRBV5-4 with TRBJ1-2; tentative D call: TRBD1 (6 bases). CDR1 is SGHNT, CDR2 YYREEE, per germline (reference sequence). CDR3 length equals 14 residues. This chain's CDR3 is CASSGRQASYGYTF. CDR3 nucleotide sequence: TGCGCCAGCAGCGGAAGACAGGCCTCCTATGGCTACACCTTC.

The chain joins TRBV10-3 to TRBJ2-7; TRBD1 aligns across 9 bases. Looked up from germline, CDR1 is ENHRY and CDR2 is SYGVKD. The length of the CDR3 is 13 residues. The V gene end was trimmed by 5 bases and the J gene end by 7 bases; junction bases not matched to a gene: 6. This chain's CDR3 is CAISPNDRGEQYF. Here the CDR3 DNA reads TGTGCCATCAGTCCCAACGACAGGGGGGAGCAGTACTTC.

This chain joins TRBV10-3 and TRBJ1-3; 9 nucleotides match TRBD1. Germline CDR1 reads ENHRY; CDR2 reads SYGVKD. J was trimmed by 0 bases and V by 4 bases; bases with no gene match: 19. The CDR3 covers 21 residues. The CDR3 sequence is CAISGAHTGTGRLCSGNTIYF. In nucleotides, the CDR3 is TGTGCCATCAGTGGCGCTCATACCGGGACAGGGAGGCTGTGCTCTGGAAACACCATATATTTT.

This chain uses TRBV24-1 with TRBJ2-7; 9 bases align to TRBD1. CDR3 length equals 17 residues. Germline V gene lookup returns CDR1 KGHDR and CDR2 SFDVKD. V lost 0 bases, J lost 3 bases, and 8 bases stayed unmatched. The CDR3 nucleotides read TGTGCCACCAGTGATTTGGAGGGACAGGGATTTTACTACGAGCAGTACTTC. Protein product: CATSDLEGQGFYYEQYF.

This clonotype was observed many times. The chain is built from TRBV5-6 and TRBJ2-3; D possibly corresponds to TRBD2 (6 bases). From germline, CDR1 is SGHDT and CDR2 YYEEEE. The CDR3 length is 12 residues. V was cut by 5 bases and J by 6 bases, with 10 bases left in between. CDR3 in amino acids: CASRGDFDTQYF. CDR3 nucleotide sequence: TGTGCCAGCAGGGGGGACTTCGATACGCAGTATTTT.

This clonotype was seen only once. The V call is TRBV2, the J call TRBJ2-7; D tentatively fits TRBD1 or TRBD2 (6 bases each). V lost 5 bases to trimming and J lost 3 bases, with 20 bases between them. Germline V CDR1 and CDR2: SNHLY, FYNNEI. The CDR3 is made up of 16 amino acids. This chain's CDR3 is CASSLEALGGLYEQYF. CDR3 coding DNA: TGTGCCAGCAGTTTAGAAGCGTTGGGGGGCCTCTACGAGCAGTACTTC.

This clonotype was seen more than once but under ten times. The rearrangement links TRBV29-1 to TRBJ2-1; TRBD1 agrees at 10 bases. The ends lost 4 bases at V and 4 bases at J; junction bases unmatched: 7. The CDR3 is made up of 15 amino acids. Germline V gene lookup returns CDR1 SQVTM and CDR2 ANQGSEA. CDR3 nucleotides: TGCAGCGTTGGGGGGACAGGGGAGGGGTACAATGAGCAGTTCTTC. Translating it yields CSVGGTGEGYNEQFF.

The chain joins TRBV19 to TRBJ1-4; TRBD1 aligns across 9 bases. Germline-derived CDR1 and CDR2 are LNHDA and SQIVND (reference sequence). This CDR3 region has 16 residues. The ends lost 6 bases at V and 7 bases at J; junction bases unmatched: 12. The CDR3 reads CASSPARGQGSEKLFF. The CDR3 DNA sequence: TGTGCCAGTAGCCCAGCGCGGGGACAGGGTAGTGAAAAACTGTTTTTT.

This clonotype has ten or more counts. This rearrangement joins TRBV5-1 to TRBJ2-4, with D uncertain. The V and J ends lost 0 bases and 1 base respectively, with 2 bases between them. The length of the CDR3 is 13 residues. Germline-derived CDR1 and CDR2 are SGHRS and YFSETQ. The CDR3 here is CASSLDAKNIQYF. The DNA of the CDR3 is TGCGCCAGCAGCTTGGATGCCAAAAACATTCAGTACTTC.

The table lists this clonotype with many counts. This chain links TRBV29-1 with TRBJ2-2, with TRBD2 identical over 7 bases. Germline V gives CDR1 SQVTM, CDR2 ANQGSEA. This CDR3 comprises 12 residues. The trim removed 7 bases at V and 5 bases at J, leaving 4 bases unmatched. Written as DNA, the CDR3 is TGCAGCGCCCCAGCGGGGACCGGGGAGCTGTTTTTT. Amino acids: CSAPAGTGELFF.

This clonotype was detected only a few times. The V gene is TRBV7-6, the J gene TRBJ1-6, with TRBD1 matching 8 bases. Trimming took 2 bases from V and 8 from J; bases not matched to a gene: 5. Germline CDR1 reads SGHVS; CDR2 reads FNYEAQ. CDR3 length equals 15 residues. CDR3 sequence: CASSLRTGYDSPLHF. The CDR3 bases are TGTGCCAGCAGCTTAAGGACAGGGTACGATTCACCCCTCCACTTT.

This clonotype has ten or more counts. The rearrangement joins TRBV5-1 to TRBJ1-2, with a tentative D call TRBD1 (5 bases). Germline CDR1 reads SGHRS; CDR2 reads YFSETQ. The CDR3 has 14 residues. The germline V and J ends were trimmed by 0 bases and 6 bases, with 12 bases remaining between them. This CDR3 is CASSLAGQGNGYTF. The CDR3 DNA reads TGCGCCAGCAGCTTGGCCGGCCAGGGAAATGGCTACACCTTC.

The J gene is TRBJ1-2, the V gene TRBV29-1, with 7 bases identical to TRBD1. The CDR3 runs 14 residues. Germline trimming cut 4 bases from V and 1 base from J; bases unmatched to any gene: 6. Germline V lookup: CDR1 SQVTM, CDR2 ANQGSEA. DNA for the CDR3: TGCAGCGTTGGTACAGGGGAAGGTAACTATGGCTACACCTTC. Translation: CSVGTGEGNYGYTF.

The chain has TRBV7-8 and TRBJ2-2; 11 bases align to TRBD1. Germline CDR1 SGHVS, CDR2 FQNEAQ. The CDR3 covers 16 residues. Losses at the gene ends were 5 bases for V and 5 bases for J; bases not matched to a gene: 7. The CDR3 is CASSLRGTGGTGELFF. For the CDR3, the DNA is TGTGCCAGCAGCCTAAGGGGGACAGGGGGAACCGGGGAGCTGTTTTTT. The whole variable domain, filled in from reference TRBV7-8 and TRBJ2-2, reads GAGVSQSPRYKVAKRGQDVALRCDPISGHVSLFWYQQALGQGPEFLTYFQNEAQLDKSGLPSDRFFAERPEGSVSTLKIQRTQQEDSAVYLCASSLRGTGGTGELFFGEGSRLTVL.